This T cell receptor beta chain was documented in a study of Ad26.COV2.S vaccination and SARS-CoV-2 variants (dated by TCRdb to about 2021). Background on the whole study: Donors in the vaccine arm were drawn from COV1001, a multicentre, randomized, double-blind, placebo-controlled phase I-IIa trial testing Ad26.COV2.S in healthy adults. Ad26.COV2.S was given intramuscularly at 5x10^10 or 1x10^11 viral particles, as a single shot or as two shots 56 days apart. Sequencing of the TCRbeta repertoire served to evaluate the specificity and breadth of SARS-CoV-2-reactive T cell receptors following Ad26.COV2.S vaccination. The TCR-sequenced set comprised around 30 samples: some 19 Ad26.COV2.S vaccine recipients, 5 placebo recipients and 8 SARS-CoV-2 convalescent individuals. Participants in the trial were split at random into five groups of five each, receiving low-dose or high-dose Ad26.COV2.S once or twice, or else placebo on both occasions. Throughout the experiments and outcome assessment, investigators stayed blinded to trial group allocation. Summary of the overall study and its limitations: Non-spike TCR breadth was comparable between vaccine and placebo recipients, consistent with the vaccine containing only spike. Higher spike-specific TCR breadth was observed in Ad26.COV2.S recipients than in placebo recipients (P = 0.0014). The study was not powered to compare responses between vaccine doses or regimens. According to the authors, total T cell responses may have been underestimated by the TCR breadth and depth analyses. After vaccination, spike-specific CD8+ and CD4+ T cell responses were reported to show substantial breadth.

The CDR3, from cysteine to phenylalanine, totals 16 residues. The entry retains the CDR3 DNA only, 48 bases that are in frame from base 1. V is pruned by 6 bases and J by 7 bases, leaving 13 bases of the junction without a gene match. The CDR1 and CDR2 encoded by the germline V gene are ENHRY and SYGVKD. The sample's treatment or condition, from its label and the paper: around 19 received Ad26.COV2.S at low or high dose, single or two shots; roughly 5 received placebo; per-sample allocation not given. For vaccine and placebo recipients, repertoires were sequenced using samples collected on day 63 after the first injection. In Cohort 1b, about two dozen adults aged 18-55 years were enrolled at a single site in Boston, USA, between 29 July and 7 August 2020. Ad26.COV2.S was a replication-incompetent adenovirus type 26 vector expressing a prefusion-stabilized SARS-CoV-2 spike protein from the original Wuhan strain.

A word on this clone: Its antigen remains undetermined. Base quality data are lacking; no much larger clone is found one base away.

The immunoSEQ Assay was the method used to sequence TCRbeta CDR3 regions. After extraction, genomic DNA underwent amplification by bias-controlled multiplex PCR, followed by high-throughput sequencing. As for the original processing: To quantify the absolute abundance of every unique TCRbeta CDR3 region, sequences were collapsed and filtered. T cell fraction was estimated by normalizing TCRbeta template counts to usable DNA, which was measured by amplifying reference genes present in all nucleated cells. Repertoire TCRs were annotated as SARS-CoV-2-specific by exact matching of V gene, CDR3 amino acid sequence and J gene to a known reactive TCR set. The reference SARS-CoV-2 TCR set was obtained from MIRA and was filtered for enrichment in COVID-19-positive ImmuneCODE repertoires, whereby public or cross-reactive TCRs were removed. Using the MIRA antigens, annotated TCRs were further analysed by specific ORF or by position within an ORF. Breadth was defined as the number of annotated unique rearrangements divided by the total number of unique productive rearrangements, and depth was defined as the summed frequency of the annotated unique rearrangements. Group comparisons of TCR breadth used two-sided Wilcoxon rank-sum tests. TCRdb carries this immuneACCESS record with in-frame sequences only. Its versions omit some clonotypes, under half of them owing to an unresolved V gene in the studies checked, with the rest unexplained. V, J and clone size reflect that table, while D and trimming were determined from the DNA. The sample table lists about 680,000 clones, about 90% of them with a count of one. About 1.5% of the sample is taken by the ten largest.

The sequence came from a person aged 18-65 years who received the Ad26.COV2.S COVID-19 vaccine or a placebo. This specimen consisted of peripheral blood, obtained in a trial of Ad26.COV2.S vaccine versus placebo. Recombination connected TRBV10-3 to TRBJ2-1; TRBD1 agrees with 9 junctional bases. The CDR3 here reads CAIRVGATGGWNEQFF. The DNA is TGTGCCATCAGGGTCGGGGCGACAGGGGGTTGGAATGAGCAGTTCTTC.